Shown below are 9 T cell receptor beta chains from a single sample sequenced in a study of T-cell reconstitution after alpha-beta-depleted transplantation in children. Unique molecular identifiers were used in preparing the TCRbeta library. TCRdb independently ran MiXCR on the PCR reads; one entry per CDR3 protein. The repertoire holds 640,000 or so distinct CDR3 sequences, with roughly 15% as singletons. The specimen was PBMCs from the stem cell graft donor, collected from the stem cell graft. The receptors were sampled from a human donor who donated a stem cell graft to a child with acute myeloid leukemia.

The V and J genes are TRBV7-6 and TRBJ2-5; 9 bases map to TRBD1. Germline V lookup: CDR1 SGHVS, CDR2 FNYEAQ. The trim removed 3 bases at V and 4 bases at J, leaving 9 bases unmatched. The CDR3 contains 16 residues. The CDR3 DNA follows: TGTGCCAGCAGCTTCTTTGGGACAGGGAAAGGAGAGACCCAGTACTTC. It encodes CASSFFGTGKGETQYF.

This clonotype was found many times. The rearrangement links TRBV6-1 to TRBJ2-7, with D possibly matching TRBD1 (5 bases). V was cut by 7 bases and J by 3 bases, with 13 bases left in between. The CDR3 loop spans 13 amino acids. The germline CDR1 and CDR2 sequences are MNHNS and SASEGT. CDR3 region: CASTAGPFYEQYF. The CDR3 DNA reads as TGTGCCAGCACGGCAGGGCCCTTCTACGAGCAGTACTTC.

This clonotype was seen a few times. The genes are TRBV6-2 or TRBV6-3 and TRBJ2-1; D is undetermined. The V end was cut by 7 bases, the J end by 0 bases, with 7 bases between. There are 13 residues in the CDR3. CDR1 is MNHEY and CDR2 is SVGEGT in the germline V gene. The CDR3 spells CASKGSSYNEQFF. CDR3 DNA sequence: TGTGCCAGCAAGGGTAGCTCCTACAATGAGCAGTTCTTC.

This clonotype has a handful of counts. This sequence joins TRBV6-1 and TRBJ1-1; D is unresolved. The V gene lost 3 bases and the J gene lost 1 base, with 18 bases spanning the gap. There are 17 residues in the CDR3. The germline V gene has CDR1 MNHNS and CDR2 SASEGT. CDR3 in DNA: TGTGCCAGCAGTGAGAGAGGCAGTCCCTCGGCGAACACTGAAGCTTTCTTT. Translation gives CASSERGSPSANTEAFF.

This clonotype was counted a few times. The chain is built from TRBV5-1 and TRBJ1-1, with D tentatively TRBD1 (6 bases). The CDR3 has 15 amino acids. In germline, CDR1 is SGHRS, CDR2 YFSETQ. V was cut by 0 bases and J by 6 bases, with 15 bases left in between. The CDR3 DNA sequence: TGCGCCAGCAGCTTGGTTCCCGGGGGGCGTCCTGAAGCTTTCTTT. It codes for CASSLVPGGRPEAFF.

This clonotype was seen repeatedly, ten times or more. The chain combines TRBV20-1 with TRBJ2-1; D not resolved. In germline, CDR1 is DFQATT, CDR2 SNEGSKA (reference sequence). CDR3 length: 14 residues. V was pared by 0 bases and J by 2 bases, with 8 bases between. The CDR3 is CSARERRAYNEQFF. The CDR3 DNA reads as TGCAGTGCTAGAGAGCGAAGGGCCTACAATGAGCAGTTCTTC.

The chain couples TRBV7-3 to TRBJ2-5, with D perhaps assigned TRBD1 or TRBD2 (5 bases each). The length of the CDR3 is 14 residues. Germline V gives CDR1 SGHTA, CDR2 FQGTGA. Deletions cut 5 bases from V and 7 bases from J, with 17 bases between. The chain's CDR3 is CASSTTGPDGTQYF. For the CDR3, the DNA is TGTGCCAGCAGCACCACGGGACCGGATGGGACCCAGTACTTC.

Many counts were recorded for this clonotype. The CDR3 here is CASSFGTRNTEAFF. Here the CDR3 DNA reads TGTGCCAGCAGTTTCGGGACACGGAACACTGAAGCTTTCTTT. The chain uses TRBV12-3 or TRBV12-4 and TRBJ1-1, with D possibly matching TRBD1 (6 bases). This CDR3 region has 14 residues. V dropped 3 bases and J dropped 1 base, with 9 bases sitting between them.

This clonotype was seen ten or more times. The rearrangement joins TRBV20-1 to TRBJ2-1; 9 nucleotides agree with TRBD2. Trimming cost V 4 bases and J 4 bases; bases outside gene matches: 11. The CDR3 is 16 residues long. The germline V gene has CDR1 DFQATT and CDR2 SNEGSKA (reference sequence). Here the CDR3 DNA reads TGCAGTGCTACCCCGACCCTAGCGGGGAAATACAATGAGCAGTTCTTC. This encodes CSATPTLAGKYNEQFF.